This TCR beta chain is drawn from a study of blood T cell repertoires in COVID-19. Generated by immunoSEQ multiplex PCR, the TCRdb table keeps only in-frame clones and is missing some. The sample records about 280,000 clones, approximately 86% being singletons. The germline V and J ends were trimmed by 3 bases and 10 bases, with 22 bases remaining between them. This CDR3 contains 16 residues. Germline V CDR1 and CDR2: LNHDA, SQIVND (reference sequence). The source of this sequence is a man younger than 35 with active or convalescent COVID-19. The source material was peripheral blood. The chain carries TRBV19 and TRBJ2-1, with a weak D call TRBD1 (6 bases). This CDR3 reads CASSIGRDITRREQFF. CDR3 DNA: TGTGCCAGTAGTATTGGCCGGGACATAACCCGTCGGGAGCAGTTCTTC. Drawing the rest from reference TRBV19 and TRBJ2-1, the complete variable domain is DGGITQSPKYLFRKEGQNVTLSCEQNLNHDAMYWYRQDPGQGLRLIYYSQIVNDFQKGDIAEGYSVSREKKESFPLTVTSAQKNPTAFYLCASSIGRDITRREQFFGPGTRLTVL.